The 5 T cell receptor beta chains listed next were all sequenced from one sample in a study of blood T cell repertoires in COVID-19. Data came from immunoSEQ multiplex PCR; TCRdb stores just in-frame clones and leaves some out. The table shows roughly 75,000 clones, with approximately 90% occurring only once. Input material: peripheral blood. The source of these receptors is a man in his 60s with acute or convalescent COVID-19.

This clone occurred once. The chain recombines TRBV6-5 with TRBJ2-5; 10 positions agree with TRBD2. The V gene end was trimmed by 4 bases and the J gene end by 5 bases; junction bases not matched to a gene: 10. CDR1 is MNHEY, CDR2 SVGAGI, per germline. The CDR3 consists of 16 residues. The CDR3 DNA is TGTGCCAGCAGTTCCTTAAGCGGGAGGGCCTGGGAGACCCAGTACTTC. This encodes CASSSLSGRAWETQYF.

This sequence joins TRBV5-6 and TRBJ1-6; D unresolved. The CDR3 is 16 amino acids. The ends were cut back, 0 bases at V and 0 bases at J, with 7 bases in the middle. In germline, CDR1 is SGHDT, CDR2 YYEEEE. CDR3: CASSLGRISYNSPLHF. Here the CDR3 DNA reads TGTGCCAGCAGCTTGGGCAGGATCTCCTATAATTCACCCCTCCACTTT. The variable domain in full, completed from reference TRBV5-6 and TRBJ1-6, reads DAGVTQSPTHLIKTRGQQVTLRCSPKSGHDTVSWYQQALGQGPQFIFQYYEEEERQRGNFPDRFSGHQFPNYSSELNVNALLLGDSALYLCASSLGRISYNSPLHFGNGTRLTVT.

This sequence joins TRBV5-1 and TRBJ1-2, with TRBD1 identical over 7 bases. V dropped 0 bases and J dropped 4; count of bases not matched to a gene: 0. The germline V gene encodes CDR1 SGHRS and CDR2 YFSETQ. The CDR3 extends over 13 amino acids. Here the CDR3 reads CASSLDRGYGYTF. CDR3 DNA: TGCGCCAGCAGCTTGGACAGGGGCTATGGCTACACCTTC.

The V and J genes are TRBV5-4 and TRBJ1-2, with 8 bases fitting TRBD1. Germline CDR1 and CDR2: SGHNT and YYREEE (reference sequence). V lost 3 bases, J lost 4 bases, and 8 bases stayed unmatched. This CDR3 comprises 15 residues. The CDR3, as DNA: TGTGCCAGCAGCTGGGTGGGAGGACAGGGCTATGGCTACACCTTC. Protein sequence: CASSWVGGQGYGYTF.

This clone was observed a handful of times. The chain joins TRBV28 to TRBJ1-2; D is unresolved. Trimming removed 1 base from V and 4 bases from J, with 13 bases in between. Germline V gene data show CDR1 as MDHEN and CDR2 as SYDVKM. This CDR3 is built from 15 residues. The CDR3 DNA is TGTGCCAGCAGTTTATACCATATTGCGGGCTATGGCTACACCTTC. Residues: CASSLYHIAGYGYTF.